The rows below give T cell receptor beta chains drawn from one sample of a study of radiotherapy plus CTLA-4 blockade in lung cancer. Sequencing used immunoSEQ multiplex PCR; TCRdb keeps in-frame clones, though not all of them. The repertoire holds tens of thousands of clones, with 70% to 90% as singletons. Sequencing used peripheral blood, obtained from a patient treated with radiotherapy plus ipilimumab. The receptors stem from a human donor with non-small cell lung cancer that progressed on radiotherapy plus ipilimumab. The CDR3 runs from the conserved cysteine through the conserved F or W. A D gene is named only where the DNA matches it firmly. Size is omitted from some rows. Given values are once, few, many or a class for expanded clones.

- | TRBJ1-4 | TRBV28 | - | CASSLREINEKLFF | TGTGCCAGCAGTCTCCGGGAGATTAATGAAAAACTGTTTTTT
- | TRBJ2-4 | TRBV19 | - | CASYHSAKNIQYF | TGTGCCTCCTACCATTCGGCCAAAAACATTCAGTACTTC
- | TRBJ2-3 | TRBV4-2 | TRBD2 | CASSPGRADTQYF | TGTGCCAGCAGCCCAGGGAGGGCAGATACGCAGTATTTT
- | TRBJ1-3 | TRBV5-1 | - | CASSSEPSGISGNTIYF | TGCGCCAGCAGCTCCGAGCCCTCAGGGATCTCTGGAAACACCATATATTTT
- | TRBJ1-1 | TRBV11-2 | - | CASRLGVLNTEAFF | TGTGCCAGCAGGCTAGGGGTGCTTAACACTGAAGCTTTCTTT
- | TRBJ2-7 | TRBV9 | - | CASSVVEAGEQYF | TGTGCCAGCAGCGTAGTAGAGGCGGGCGAGCAGTACTTC
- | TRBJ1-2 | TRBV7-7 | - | CASSFSGLEGYTF | TGTGCCAGCAGCTTTTCGGGGTTGGAGGGCTACACCTTC
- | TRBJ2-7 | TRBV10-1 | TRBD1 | CASSECGTEPYEQYF | TGCGCCAGCAGTGAGTGTGGGACAGAACCCTACGAGCAGTACTTC
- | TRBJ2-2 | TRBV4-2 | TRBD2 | CASSQEPRPSGYTGELFF | TGTGCCAGCAGCCAAGAGCCCCGGCCTAGCGGGTACACCGGGGAGCTGTTTTTT
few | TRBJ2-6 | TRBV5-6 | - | CASSTPSGANVLTF | TGTGCCAGCAGCACACCGTCTGGGGCCAACGTCCTGACTTTC
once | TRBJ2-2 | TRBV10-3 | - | CAISGLAPGELFF | TGTGCCATCAGTGGTCTAGCCCCCGGGGAGCTGTTTTTT
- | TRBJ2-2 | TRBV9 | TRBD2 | CASSVLAGGTGGELFF | TGTGCCAGCAGCGTACTAGCGGGGGGTACCGGCGGGGAGCTGTTTTTT
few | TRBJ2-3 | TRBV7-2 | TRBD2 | CASSLSPSGLDTQYF | TGTGCCAGCAGCTTAAGTCCTAGCGGGTTAGATACGCAGTATTTT
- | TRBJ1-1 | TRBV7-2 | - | CASSESGGLNTEAFF | TGTGCCAGCAGCGAAAGCGGGGGGCTGAACACTGAAGCTTTCTTT
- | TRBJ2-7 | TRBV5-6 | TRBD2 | CASSLPGLAVLEQYF | TGTGCCAGCAGCTTACCGGGACTAGCGGTACTCGAGCAGTACTTC
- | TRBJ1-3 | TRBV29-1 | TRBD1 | CSAGQSGNTIYF | TGCAGCGCGGGACAGTCTGGAAACACCATATATTTT
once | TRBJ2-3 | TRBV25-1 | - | CASTRLGLTDTQYF | TGTGCCAGCACCCGGCTAGGGCTCACAGATACGCAGTATTTT
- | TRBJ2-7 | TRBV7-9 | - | CASSLGGASYEQYF | TGTGCCAGCAGCTTAGGAGGGGCCTCTTACGAGCAGTACTTC
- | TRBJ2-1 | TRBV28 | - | CASSFRRLGYNEQFF | TGTGCCAGCAGTTTTCGGAGACTAGGCTACAATGAGCAGTTCTTC
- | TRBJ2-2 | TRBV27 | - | CASSLGRGQAKVNTGELFF | TGTGCCAGCAGTTTAGGCAGGGGACAAGCTAAGGTGAACACCGGGGAGCTGTTTTTT
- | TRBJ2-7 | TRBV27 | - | CASSLYPDSPPYEQYF | TGTGCCAGCAGTTTATACCCGGACAGCCCTCCCTACGAGCAGTACTTC
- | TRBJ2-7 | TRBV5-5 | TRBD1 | CASSLGLTGAHEGEQYF | TGTGCCAGCAGCTTGGGCCTTACAGGGGCCCACGAGGGGGAGCAGTACTTC
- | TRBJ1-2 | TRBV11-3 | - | CASSAGTWGYGYTF | TGTGCCAGCAGCGCTGGGACTTGGGGCTATGGCTACACCTTC
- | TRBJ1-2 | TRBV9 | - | CASKRVNYGYTF | TGTGCCAGCAAGAGGGTAAACTATGGCTACACCTTC
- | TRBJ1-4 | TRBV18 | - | CASATGGANEKLFF | TGTGCCAGCGCCACCGGGGGGGCTAATGAAAAACTGTTTTTT
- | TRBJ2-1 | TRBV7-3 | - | CASSLSIYNEQFF | TGTGCCAGCAGCTTATCTATCTACAATGAGCAGTTCTTC
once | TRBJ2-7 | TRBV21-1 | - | CASSPPLRQIVREQYF | TGTGCCAGCAGCCCCCCCCTCCGGCAGATAGTACGCGAGCAGTACTTC
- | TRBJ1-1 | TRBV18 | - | CASSPRDTMNTEAFF | TGTGCCAGCTCACCGCGGGACACCATGAACACTGAAGCTTTCTTT
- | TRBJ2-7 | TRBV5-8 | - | CASSWPYEQYF | TGTGCCAGCAGCTGGCCCTACGAGCAGTACTTC
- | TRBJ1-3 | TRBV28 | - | CASSPGTSGNTIYF | TGTGCCAGCAGTCCCGGGACTTCTGGAAACACCATATATTTT
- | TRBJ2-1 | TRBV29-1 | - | CSALTPGSYNEQFF | TGCAGCGCCCTAACGCCCGGCTCCTACAATGAGCAGTTCTTC
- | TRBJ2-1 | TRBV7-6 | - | CASSLVPRGKGEQFF | TGTGCCAGCAGCTTAGTTCCTAGAGGGAAGGGTGAGCAGTTCTTC
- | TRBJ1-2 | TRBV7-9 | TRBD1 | CASSLPRTGKSGNYGYTF | TGTGCCAGCAGCTTACCCCGGACAGGGAAGAGTGGGAACTATGGCTACACCTTC
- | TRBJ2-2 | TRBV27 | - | CASSLIQGWNTGELFF | TGTGCCAGCAGTTTAATCCAGGGATGGAACACCGGGGAGCTGTTTTTT
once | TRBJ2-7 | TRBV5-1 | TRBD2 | CASRTLGEGHYEQYF | TGCGCCAGCAGAACCCTCGGGGAGGGCCATTACGAGCAGTACTTC
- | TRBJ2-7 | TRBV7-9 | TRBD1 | CASSGGTGSEQYF | TGTGCCAGCAGCGGTGGGACAGGCAGCGAGCAGTACTTC
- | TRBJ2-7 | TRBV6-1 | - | CASSSLNSYEQYF | TGTGCCAGCAGTTCTCTTAACTCCTACGAGCAGTACTTC
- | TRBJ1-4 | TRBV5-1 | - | CASSLNQGRLEKLFF | TGCGCCAGCAGCTTAAATCAGGGGCGATTGGAAAAACTGTTTTTT
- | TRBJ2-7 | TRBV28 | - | CASSSRGDPYF | TGTGCCAGCAGTTCCCGAGGGGACCCATACTTC
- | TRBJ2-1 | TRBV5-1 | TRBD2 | CASSSLAGGSSYNEQFF | TGCGCCAGCAGCTCCCTAGCGGGAGGGTCCTCCTACAATGAGCAGTTCTTC